This record concerns one T cell receptor (beta chain) sequence. Its target is not known. One entry per CDR3 protein, called by TCRdb with MiXCR from the 5' RACE reads. The sample has fewer than 600,000 distinct CDR3 sequences, about 20% seen once; the top ten hold roughly 8.1%. This sample is part of a study of T-cell memory formation after mild COVID-19. Study-wide background: Largely donor-specific sequence clusters came from two donors.

Study-level points and caveats: The CD4+ clones that contracted clustered mainly within CM and EM, and the CD8+ clones concentrated in EMRA. The study detected some responding clones in pre-infection memory, suggesting cross-reactive memory joined.

Germline V lookup: CDR1 SQVTM, CDR2 ANQGSEA. The CDR3 consists of 12 residues. V dropped 6 bases and J dropped 4 bases, with 12 bases sitting between them. The chain carries TRBV29-1 and TRBJ1-2, with D perhaps matching TRBD1 (5 bases). Sequencing was performed on PBMCs or a T cell subset sorted from them (not recorded which). This receptor was identified in an adult woman who had mild COVID-19 (a few samples of this study predate the infection). Cell type and time point are not known. The CDR3 DNA is TGCAGCGTGCCAGGGTATCCCTATGGCTACACCTTC. This gives the protein CSVPGYPYGYTF.